The clone carrying this TCR beta chain came up many times. Distinct nucleotide sequences in the sample also encode this CDR3. Assay: immunoSEQ multiplex PCR; the TCRdb copy retains only in-frame clones and omits some. This sample has over 700,000 clones, with 72% found just once. This CDR3 comprises 16 residues. Trimming removed 1 base at V and 0 bases at J, with 12 bases between. The germline V gene has CDR1 SGHDN and CDR2 FVKESK. The data derive from a study of shared clonotypes between healthy human individuals. Study background: Used for every donor were three CD4 naive, three CD4 memory, two CD8 naive and one CD8 memory plate.

Donors had no recently reported acute infections or vaccinations and were HIV-negative. The receptor's source is a woman aged 25 to 39 in good health. The chain couples TRBV14 to TRBJ1-1; no clear D. Sequencing was performed on memory CD4+ T cells sorted from blood. Subset described: CD45RA-negative fraction. CDR3 amino acids: CASSQVDGRLNTEAFF. CDR3 DNA: TGTGCCAGCAGCCAAGTCGACGGACGCCTGAACACTGAAGCTTTCTTT. Complete variable domain (other parts from reference TRBV14 and TRBJ1-1): EAGVTQFPSHSVIEKGQTVTLRCDPISGHDNLYWYRRVMGKEIKFLLHFVKESKQDESGMPNNRFLAERTGGTYSTLKVQPAELEDSGVYFCASSQVDGRLNTEAFFGQGTRLTVV.